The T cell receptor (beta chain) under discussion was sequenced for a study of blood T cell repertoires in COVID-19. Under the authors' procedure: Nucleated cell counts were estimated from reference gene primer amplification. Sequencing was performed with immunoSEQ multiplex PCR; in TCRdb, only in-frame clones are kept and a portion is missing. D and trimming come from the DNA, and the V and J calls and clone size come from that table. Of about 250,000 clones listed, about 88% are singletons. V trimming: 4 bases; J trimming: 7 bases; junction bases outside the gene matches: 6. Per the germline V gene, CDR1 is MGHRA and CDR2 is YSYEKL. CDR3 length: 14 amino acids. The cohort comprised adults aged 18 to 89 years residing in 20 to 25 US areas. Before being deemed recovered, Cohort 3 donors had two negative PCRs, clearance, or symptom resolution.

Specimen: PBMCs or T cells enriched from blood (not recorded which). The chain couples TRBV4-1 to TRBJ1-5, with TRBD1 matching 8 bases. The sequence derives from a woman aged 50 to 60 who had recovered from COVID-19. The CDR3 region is CASSPWTGNQPQHF. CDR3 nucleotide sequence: TGCGCCAGCAGCCCCTGGACAGGGAACCAGCCCCAGCATTTT.